The present entry profiles one T cell receptor beta chain with its context. This specimen belongs to a study of blood T cell repertoires in COVID-19. The CDR3 runs 13 residues. J lost 4 bases, V lost 5 bases, and 1 base had no gene match. In germline, CDR1 is GTSNPN, CDR2 SVGIG (reference sequence). Followed longitudinally, the Seattle patients had been enrolled during active infection. TCRdb keeps only in-frame clones here, not all; method: immunoSEQ multiplex PCR. The sample has about 170,000 clones; approximately 84% are singletons. This TCR came from a woman of 80 years or more with COVID-19, enrolled during active disease. The sample consisted of peripheral blood. The chain uses TRBV30 and TRBJ2-7; the match to TRBD2 covers 14 bases. CDR3 sequence (DNA): TGTGCCTGGGGACTAGCGGGGGGATACGAGCAGTACTTC. Its translation is CAWGLAGGYEQYF.